A single sample is the source of the 26 T cell receptor beta chains below, sequenced in a study of T-cell reconstitution after alpha-beta-depleted transplantation in children. The authors prepared the TCRbeta library with unique molecular identifiers. TCRdb passed the PCR reads through MiXCR, listing each CDR3 protein once. The profile shows 540,000 or so distinct CDR3 sequences, more than 20% of them singletons. The material sequenced was PBMCs, mostly from graft donor cells, taken 360 days after TCRalphabeta/CD19-depleted stem cell transplant. The receptor set was obtained from a boy younger than two who had a stem cell transplant for acute myeloid leukemia, so the T cells may come from the graft donor.

The chain combines TRBV11-3 with TRBJ2-3; no reliable D call. CDR3 size: 13 residues. From germline, CDR1 is SGHNT and CDR2 YENEEA. V was pared by 1 base and J by 4 bases, with 6 bases between. The CDR3 spells CASSLVVSDTQYF. CDR3 sequence (DNA): TGTGCCAGCAGCTTAGTGGTGTCAGATACGCAGTATTTT.

This clonotype was counted between two and nine times. The chain carries TRBV4-1 and TRBJ1-2; 7 nucleotides line up with TRBD1. Trimming cost V 7 bases and J 0 bases; bases outside gene matches: 8. CDR3 length: 15 residues. The germline V gene encodes CDR1 MGHRA and CDR2 YSYEKL. The CDR3 DNA reads TGCGCCAGCACAGGCGACAGGGCTTCTAACTATGGCTACACCTTC. This encodes CASTGDRASNYGYTF.

The sample holds a few counts of this clonotype. This chain connects TRBV25-1 to TRBJ2-5; D possibly matches TRBD1 or TRBD2 (6 bases each). Trimming removed 7 bases at V and 4 bases at J, with 10 bases between. There are 12 residues in the CDR3. The germline CDR1 and CDR2 sequences are MGHDK and SYGVNS. Here the CDR3 reads CASKGGPETQYF. Here the CDR3 DNA reads TGTGCCAGCAAGGGGGGTCCAGAGACCCAGTACTTC. Full variable domain (outside the CDR3, taken from reference TRBV25-1 and TRBJ2-5): EADIYQTPRYLVIGTGKKITLECSQTMGHDKMYWYQQDPGMELHLIHYSYGVNSTEKGDLSSESTVSRIRTEHFPLTLESARPSHTSQYLCASKGGPETQYFGPGTRLLVL.

In nucleotides, the CDR3 is TGTGCCAGCAGGCCGGGACTTAACTATGGCTACACCTTC. Translation gives CASRPGLNYGYTF. The chain has TRBV2 and TRBJ1-2, with TRBD1 as a possible D gene (5 bases). Trimming left V 6 bases short and J 1 base short, with 9 bases between. The CDR3 consists of 13 residues. CDR1 is SNHLY and CDR2 is FYNNEI in the germline V gene.

This clonotype was detected many times. The chain is built from TRBV12-3 or TRBV12-4 and TRBJ2-5, with D possibly TRBD2 on 5 matching bases. The V end lost 5 bases, the J end lost 7 bases, and 17 bases lay between the germline ends. The CDR3 loop spans 14 amino acids. CDR3 sequence: CASSDRGSVGTQYF. CDR3 sequence (DNA): TGTGCCAGCAGTGACCGGGGTTCAGTAGGGACCCAGTACTTC.

This clonotype came up many times. The chain employs TRBV5-4 and TRBJ2-1; 10 bases match TRBD2. The ends lost 1 base at V and 5 bases at J; junction bases unmatched: 3. From germline, CDR1 is SGHNT and CDR2 YYREEE (reference sequence). The CDR3 is 15 residues long. The CDR3, as DNA: TGTGCCAGCAGCTTGCCGGGGACTAGCGACAATGAGCAGTTCTTC. Translation gives CASSLPGTSDNEQFF.

The V call is TRBV20-1, the J call TRBJ1-1; D gene ambiguous. This CDR3 spans 13 amino acids. The germline gives CDR1 DFQATT, CDR2 SNEGSKA (reference sequence). Deletions cut 4 bases from V and 4 bases from J, with 13 bases between. CDR3 nucleotide sequence: TGCAGTGCTATATCAATAGTAGGCACTGAAGCTTTCTTT. Translating it yields CSAISIVGTEAFF.

This clonotype was found many times. DNA for the CDR3: TGTGCCAGCAGGCCTCAGACGACAGGGAACTATGGCTACACCTTC. Translating it yields CASRPQTTGNYGYTF. V gene TRBV6-5 combines with J gene TRBJ1-2; 7 nucleotides align to TRBD1. The ends lost 6 bases at V and 2 bases at J; junction bases unmatched: 9. The CDR3 runs to 15 residues. Germline V gene lookup returns CDR1 MNHEY and CDR2 SVGAGI.

This clonotype was counted only a few times. CDR3 in DNA: TGTGCCAGCAGCCCAAATGCGGGGGACGTGCAAGAGACCCAGTACTTC. Protein: CASSPNAGDVQETQYF. This chain uses TRBV21-1 with TRBJ2-5; the table's D call of TRBD1 was not tested on the DNA. TRBV21-1 is tagged as a pseudogene. The CDR3 consists of 16 residues.

This clonotype came up many times. V gene TRBV9 combines with J gene TRBJ1-2; weak D call: TRBD1 (6 bases). Germline V CDR1 and CDR2: SGDLS, YYNGEE. V was pared by 0 bases and J by 4 bases, with 13 bases between. The CDR3 length is 15 residues. DNA of the CDR3: TGTGCCAGCAGCGTAGCCAAAGACAGGTCCTATGGCTACACCTTC. It codes for CASSVAKDRSYGYTF.

This clonotype was observed many times. This chain uses TRBV29-1 with TRBJ2-7, with D perhaps matching TRBD1 or TRBD2 (5 bases each). Germline V CDR1 and CDR2: SQVTM, ANQGSEA. V was trimmed by 0 bases and J by 2 bases, leaving 20 bases between them. CDR3 size: 17 residues. The CDR3 spells CSVEDPLSGTDTYEQYF. The DNA of the CDR3 is TGCAGCGTTGAAGACCCCTTGTCCGGGACGGATACCTACGAGCAGTACTTC.

This chain links TRBV10-3 with TRBJ2-7; D uncertain. From germline, CDR1 is ENHRY and CDR2 SYGVKD. This CDR3 comprises 12 residues. The CDR3 DNA reads TGTGCCATAAGTGGGGTAACCTACGAGCAGTACGTC. Amino acids: CAISGVTYEQYV.

This clonotype was detected only a few times. The gene calls are TRBV10-3 and TRBJ1-1, with a weak D call TRBD1 (5 bases). The V and J ends lost 4 bases and 7 bases respectively, with 10 bases between them. Germline lookup yields CDR1 ENHRY and CDR2 SYGVKD. The CDR3 runs 12 residues. The CDR3: CAISARDGEAFF. The CDR3 region has the DNA TGTGCCATCAGTGCAAGGGACGGTGAAGCTTTCTTT.

This clonotype was detected many times. The V call is TRBV12-3 or TRBV12-4, the J call TRBJ2-7; TRBD1 or TRBD2 may be the D gene (6 bases each). CDR3 length: 13 amino acids. V shed 2 bases and J shed 5 bases, with 10 bases lying between them. In nucleotides, the CDR3 is TGTGCCAGCAGTTTAACGGGGGCCCACGAGCAGTACGTC. Amino acids: CASSLTGAHEQYV.

This clonotype was observed many times. The chain is built from TRBV29-1 and TRBJ2-7; 8 bases fit TRBD1. With V trimmed by 2 bases and J by 3 bases, 3 bases remained unmatched. Germline-derived CDR1 and CDR2 are SQVTM and ANQGSEA. This CDR3 is built from 13 residues. CDR3 nucleotides: TGCAGCGTTGAAACCGGGACAGGCTACGAGCAGTACTTC. This gives the protein CSVETGTGYEQYF.

In its sample, this clonotype was seen a few times. V usage is TRBV12-3 or TRBV12-4 and J usage is TRBJ1-3; D not certain. Trimming removed 3 bases at V and 4 bases at J, with 4 bases between. CDR3 length: 12 amino acids. Here the CDR3 reads CASSLEGNTIYF. Written as DNA, the CDR3 is TGTGCCAGCAGTTTGGAAGGAAACACCATATATTTT.

This clonotype was seen at least ten times. The J gene is TRBJ1-2, the V gene TRBV29-1; the match to TRBD1 covers 7 bases. V shed 6 bases, J shed 3 bases, and the junction held 7 bases outside the gene matches. Germline CDR1 SQVTM, CDR2 ANQGSEA. CDR3 length equals 13 residues. The CDR3, as DNA: TGCAGCGTCGGAGGACAGGCAGACTATGGCTACACCTTC. Translating it yields CSVGGQADYGYTF.

The V and J genes are TRBV5-1 and TRBJ1-2; 8 bases are shared with TRBD1. Losses at the gene ends were 4 bases for V and 3 bases for J; bases not matched to a gene: 11. This CDR3 contains 16 residues. CDR1 and CDR2 from the germline V gene are SGHRS and YFSETQ. Here the CDR3 reads CASSRDRSYAYYGYTF. The CDR3 DNA reads TGCGCCAGCAGCCGGGACAGGTCCTACGCTTACTATGGCTACACCTTC.

This clonotype was counted a few times. The CDR3 DNA reads as TGTGCCAGCAGGATGCTCGGCGGGGAGCTGTTTTTT. Encoded protein: CASRMLGGELFF. This chain connects TRBV6-6 to TRBJ2-2; D remains unclear. The length of the CDR3 is 12 residues. V dropped 6 bases and J dropped 7 bases, with 9 bases sitting between them. Germline CDR1 MNHNY, CDR2 SVGAGI (reference sequence).

Ten or more counts support this clonotype. This chain links TRBV20-1 with TRBJ2-5; D may match TRBD1 or TRBD2 (5 bases each). CDR3 size: 16 residues. The V gene's germline CDR1 is DFQATT and CDR2 SNEGSKA (reference sequence). Trimming stripped 4 bases from V and 2 bases from J, with 20 bases between. In nucleotides, the CDR3 is TGCAGTGCTACCATCCTGGGGACGGAACCACAAGAGACCCAGTACTTC. As protein: CSATILGTEPQETQYF.

The V gene is TRBV29-1, the J gene TRBJ1-5; D is unclear. V lost 0 bases, J lost 2 bases, and 11 bases lay in between. The CDR3 consists of 15 residues. The germline gives CDR1 SQVTM, CDR2 ANQGSEA. The DNA of the CDR3 is TGCAGCGTTGAAGATCTCGGGGATGGCAATCAGCCCCAGCATTTT. This translates into CSVEDLGDGNQPQHF.

This clonotype was detected many times. The V gene is TRBV27, the J gene TRBJ2-7; D ambiguous. The CDR3 runs to 15 residues. Deletions cut 4 bases from V and 3 bases from J, with 16 bases between. CDR1 is MNHEY, CDR2 SMNVEV, per germline (reference sequence). CDR3: CASSSAQDGNYEQYF. The CDR3 nucleotides are TGTGCCAGCAGTTCAGCCCAGGACGGAAACTACGAGCAGTACTTC.

This rearrangement joins TRBV9 to TRBJ2-7; D unresolved. The CDR3 runs 14 residues. CDR1 and CDR2 (germline): SGDLS, YYNGEE. The V end lost 0 bases, the J end lost 0 bases, and 7 bases lay between the germline ends. CDR3 residues: CASSVEGSSYEQYF. CDR3 coding DNA: TGTGCCAGCAGCGTAGAAGGCAGCTCCTACGAGCAGTACTTC.

This clonotype was counted a few times. The chain combines TRBV12-3 or TRBV12-4 with TRBJ2-7; TRBD1 might be the D (6 bases). Trimming pared 4 bases from V and 6 bases from J, leaving 16 bases between. The length of the CDR3 is 14 residues. CDR3 coding DNA: TGTGCCAGCAGTTCCCGACAGGTTGGGGGCGAGCAGTACTTC. It is translated as CASSSRQVGGEQYF.

This clonotype has a count of ten or more. V and J are TRBV6-5 and TRBJ2-3; D not resolved. Per germline, CDR1 MNHEY and CDR2 SVGAGI. This CDR3 comprises 14 residues. Trimming stripped 5 bases from V and 1 base from J, with 10 bases between. The CDR3 DNA is TGTGCCAGCAGTCCCTTGTCCGGCACAGATACGCAGTATTTT. Its protein is CASSPLSGTDTQYF.

The chain recombines TRBV13 with TRBJ2-1; TRBD2 agrees at 8 bases. This CDR3 comprises 15 residues. The trim removed 1 base at V and 5 bases at J, leaving 4 bases unmatched. Germline assignment: CDR1 PRHDT and CDR2 FYEKMQ (reference sequence). Here the CDR3 reads CASSLDLAGDNEQFF. The CDR3 DNA sequence: TGTGCCAGCAGCTTAGACCTAGCGGGTGACAATGAGCAGTTCTTC. The full variable domain, in which reference TRBV13 and TRBJ2-1 provide the parts outside the CDR3, is AAGVIQSPRHLIKEKRETATLKCYPIPRHDTVYWYQQGPGQDPQFLISFYEKMQSDKGSIPDRFSAQQFSDYHSELNMSSLELGDSALYFCASSLDLAGDNEQFFGPGTRLTVL.